The following is a T cell receptor beta chain sequence with its context. V lost 5 bases and J 3 bases, leaving 11 bases between the germline ends. The CDR3 is 13 residues long. CDR1 and CDR2 (germline): SEHNR, FQNEAQ (reference sequence). The record originates from a study of Ad26.COV2.S vaccination and SARS-CoV-2 variants. Study information: Enrollment placed the donor in the COV1001 Ad26.COV2.S trial arm.

Treatment indicated: around 19 received Ad26.COV2.S at low or high dose, single or two shots; roughly five received placebo; per-sample allocation not given. At day 63 after the first vaccine or placebo injection, samples were drawn. The table came from immunoSEQ multiplex PCR; TCRdb's copy has only in-frame clones and leaves some out. This table has about 480,000 clones, roughly 89% appearing once. The source is a person between 18 and 60 years old who received the Ad26.COV2.S COVID-19 vaccine or a placebo. The V and J genes are TRBV7-9 and TRBJ2-7; no definite D call. The starting material was peripheral blood, obtained in a trial of Ad26.COV2.S vaccine versus placebo. The CDR3 DNA reads as TGTGCCAGCAGCGGAATGGATAGCTACGAGCAGTACTTC. This gives the protein CASSGMDSYEQYF.